The source of this TCR beta chain is a study of blood T cell repertoires in COVID-19. Assay: immunoSEQ multiplex PCR; the TCRdb copy retains only in-frame clones and omits some. The sample lists over 150,000 clones; 85% to 90% were seen once. Trimming took 5 bases from V and 0 from J; bases not matched to a gene: 10. The V gene's germline CDR1 is SEHNR and CDR2 FQNEAQ (reference sequence). This CDR3 region has 17 residues. J is TRBJ2-5 and V is TRBV7-9; 9 bases line up with TRBD2. This receptor was taken from a man over 45 with active or convalescent COVID-19. Sequencing was done on a sample of peripheral blood. In DNA form, the CDR3 reads TGTGCCAGCAGCCTCGACTTAGCGGGGGCGTACCAAGAGACCCAGTACTTC. It translates to CASSLDLAGAYQETQYF.